This T cell receptor beta chain was retrieved from a study of T cells after yellow fever vaccination. Template switching by 5'RACE produced TCR cDNA, adding a universal primer site and UMIs. MiXCR was run by TCRdb on the 5' RACE reads, yielding one entry per CDR3 protein. In the table there are around 100,000 distinct CDR3 sequences, roughly 8.9% of which are singletons. This clonotype came up many times. Antigen: not known. The CDR3 runs 16 residues. Trimming removed 3 bases at V and 2 bases at J, with 17 bases between. Germline V gene sequence: CDR1 SGDLS, CDR2 YYNGEE. The study, taken as a whole, reports: After the booster, approximately 95% of CD4 and 75% to 90% of CD8 primary-response clones were re-detected.

V and J are TRBV9 and TRBJ2-5, with a possible D match to TRBD2 (5 bases). The specimen comprised CD8+ T cells sorted from PBMCs, sampled 45 days after the yellow fever booster vaccination. The TCR sequence derives from a man in his thirties or forties who received the YFV17D yellow fever vaccine. The chain's CDR3 is CASSAWGSEPQETQYF. The CDR3 nucleotides are TGTGCCAGCAGCGCCTGGGGTAGCGAGCCTCAAGAGACCCAGTACTTC.